The 9 T cell receptor beta chains below all came from one sample that was sequenced in a study of blood T cell repertoires in COVID-19. The table came from immunoSEQ multiplex PCR; TCRdb's copy has only in-frame clones and leaves some out. Altogether hundreds of thousands of clones are present, around 89% being singletons, with the ten largest covering approximately 9.5%. Sequenced input: PBMCs or T cells enriched from blood (not recorded which). The source of these receptors is a man aged 35 to 55 who had recovered from COVID-19.

The J gene is TRBJ1-1, the V gene TRBV11-2; TRBD1 aligns across 7 bases. After removal of 6 bases from V and 4 bases from J, the junction contained 8 bases not matched to a gene. Germline CDR1 reads SGHAT; CDR2 reads FQNNGV. The CDR3 has 14 residues. CDR3 residues: CASSTDRVGTEAFF. The CDR3 DNA follows: TGTGCCAGCAGTACCGACAGGGTCGGCACTGAAGCTTTCTTT.

The J gene is TRBJ2-1, the V gene TRBV25-1; 7 nucleotides agree with TRBD1. The germline gives CDR1 MGHDK, CDR2 SYGVNS. The CDR3 runs 16 residues. V trimming: 4 bases; J trimming: 2 bases; junction bases outside the gene matches: 8. CDR3 DNA sequence: TGTGCCAGCAGTGCCAACCCCGGGACAGCCTACAATGAGCAGTTCTTC. Protein: CASSANPGTAYNEQFF.

V usage is TRBV11-3 and J usage is TRBJ2-3, with 8 bases matching TRBD1. The length of the CDR3 is 15 residues. The V segment lost 5 bases and the J segment 5 bases; nucleotides outside the gene matches: 9. Per germline, CDR1 SGHNT and CDR2 YENEEA. CDR3 sequence reads: CASSPRTGWQDTQYF. CDR3 DNA sequence: TGTGCCAGCAGCCCCCGGACAGGGTGGCAAGATACGCAGTATTTT.

The J gene is TRBJ1-5, the V gene TRBV9; 8 bases align to TRBD1. This CDR3 has 13 amino acids. Germline loops: CDR1 SGDLS, CDR2 YYNGEE. V lost 3 bases to trimming and J lost 7 bases; unmatched junction nucleotides: 3. CDR3 bases: TGTGCCAGCAGCGCAGGGGGCTGGCAGCCCCAGCATTTT. This encodes CASSAGGWQPQHF. The variable domain in full, with the rest retrieved from reference TRBV9 and TRBJ1-5, is DSGVTQTPKHLITATGQRVTLRCSPRSGDLSVYWYQQSLDQGLQFLIQYYNGEERAKGNILERFSAQQFPDLHSELNLSSLELGDSALYFCASSAGGWQPQHFGDGTRLSIL.

To note about this clone: In the same sample, other DNA sequences code for this CDR3. CDR3 in amino acids: CASSIVTGNYGYTF. In nucleotides, the CDR3 is TGTGCCAGTAGTATCGTCACAGGGAACTATGGCTACACCTTC. The chain joins TRBV19 to TRBJ1-2; maybe TRBD1 (6 bases). Germline CDR1 reads LNHDA; CDR2 reads SQIVND (reference sequence). With 3 bases removed from V and 2 bases from J, the gap between germline ends came to 10 bases. The CDR3 loop spans 14 amino acids.

The V gene is TRBV7-6, the J gene TRBJ1-3; D not certain. This CDR3 comprises 14 residues. Trimming removed 5 bases from V and 2 bases from J, with 10 bases in between. CDR1 and CDR2 from the germline V gene are SGHVS and FNYEAQ. For the CDR3, the DNA is TGTGCCAGCAGCCAGCGCGCCACTGGAAACACCATATATTTT. Residues: CASSQRATGNTIYF.

The rearrangement links TRBV19 to TRBJ2-5; 7 bases map to TRBD1. In germline, CDR1 is LNHDA, CDR2 SQIVND (reference sequence). With 6 bases clipped from V and 4 bases from J, the junction kept 11 bases outside the gene matches. The CDR3 covers 15 residues. The CDR3 loop reads CASRDRARGPETQYF. The CDR3 coding sequence is TGTGCCAGTAGAGACAGGGCTAGAGGTCCAGAGACCCAGTACTTC.

The V call is TRBV3-1 (or the pseudogene TRBV3-2), the J call TRBJ2-7; 10 positions agree with TRBD2. Losses at the gene ends were 4 bases for V and 9 bases for J; bases not matched to a gene: 18. CDR1 LGHDT and CDR2 YNNKEL come from the germline V gene (reference sequence). The CDR3 spans 17 residues. The CDR3 DNA follows: TGTGCCAGCAGCCCCTTGGGAGGCGAGCTAGCGGGAGTTCGGCAGTACTTC. Amino acids: CASSPLGGELAGVRQYF.

This chain joins TRBV5-1 and TRBJ1-2; 8 bases match TRBD1. The V gene's germline CDR1 is SGHRS and CDR2 YFSETQ. The CDR3 has 17 amino acids. Trimming cost V 3 bases and J 4 bases; bases outside gene matches: 14. The CDR3 is CASSSGQGALFVYGYTF. The CDR3 DNA reads TGCGCCAGCAGCTCCGGACAGGGCGCTTTGTTCGTCTATGGCTACACCTTC. The variable domain in full, completed from reference TRBV5-1 and TRBJ1-2, reads KAGVTQTPRYLIKTRGQQVTLSCSPISGHRSVSWYQQTPGQGLQFLFEYFSETQRNKGNFPGRFSGRQFSNSRSEMNVSTLELGDSALYLCASSSGQGALFVYGYTFGSGTRLTVV.